This TCR beta chain derives from a study of OX40 agonist ivuxolimab in advanced cancers. Overall study context: Therapy given before enrollment (anti-PD-1, anti-PD-L1 or anti-CTLA-4) was allowed, and under 45% had some.

Baseline was the first blood sampling point, followed by cycle 4 day 1 and cycle 7 day 1. The table came from immunoSEQ multiplex PCR; TCRdb's copy has only in-frame clones and leaves some out. This table has fewer than 85,000 clones, 92% appearing once. This specimen was CD4+ or CD8+ T cells sorted from blood, taken in a trial of the OX40 agonist ivuxolimab. The receptor's source is an adult with an advanced solid tumor such as melanoma, head and neck, liver or kidney cancer.

The CDR3 nucleotides read TGTGCCAGCAGCTTACTAGCTGCATGGGAGCAGTTCTTC. The encoded protein is CASSLLAAWEQFF. V gene TRBV7-2 combines with J gene TRBJ2-1; weak D call: TRBD2 (5 bases). V lost 2 bases and J 10 bases, leaving 12 bases between the germline ends. The CDR3 runs 13 residues. Germline V lookup: CDR1 SGHTA, CDR2 FQGNSA.